This T cell receptor beta chain was sequenced during a study of regulatory T cells in long-lasting Graves disease. In this sample, this clonotype turned up many times. Time point indicated: persistent/refractory GD, antithyroid drugs over 5 years with positive TRAb. Extracted PBMC RNA gave rise to the TCR library. CDR3 length: 14 amino acids. The V gene's germline CDR1 is LGHDT and CDR2 YNNKEL (reference sequence). Trimming took off 1 base at V and 2 bases at J, with 8 bases between the two ends. The TCR beta library used iRepertoire HTBI primers with Arm-PCR amplification of CDR3. MiXCR, applied by TCRdb to the multiplex PCR reads, yields one record per CDR3 protein. The profile shows roughly 300,000 distinct CDR3 sequences, around a fifth of them singletons.

The source is a female donor with Graves disease. The rearrangement joins TRBV3-1 to TRBJ1-2, with no clear D. Sample: peripheral blood mononuclear cells (PBMCs), taken when the disease was refractory, from a patient treated with antithyroid drugs. This CDR3 reads CASSQAEGNYGYTF. For the CDR3, the DNA is TGTGCCAGCAGCCAAGCGGAGGGAAACTATGGCTACACCTTC.